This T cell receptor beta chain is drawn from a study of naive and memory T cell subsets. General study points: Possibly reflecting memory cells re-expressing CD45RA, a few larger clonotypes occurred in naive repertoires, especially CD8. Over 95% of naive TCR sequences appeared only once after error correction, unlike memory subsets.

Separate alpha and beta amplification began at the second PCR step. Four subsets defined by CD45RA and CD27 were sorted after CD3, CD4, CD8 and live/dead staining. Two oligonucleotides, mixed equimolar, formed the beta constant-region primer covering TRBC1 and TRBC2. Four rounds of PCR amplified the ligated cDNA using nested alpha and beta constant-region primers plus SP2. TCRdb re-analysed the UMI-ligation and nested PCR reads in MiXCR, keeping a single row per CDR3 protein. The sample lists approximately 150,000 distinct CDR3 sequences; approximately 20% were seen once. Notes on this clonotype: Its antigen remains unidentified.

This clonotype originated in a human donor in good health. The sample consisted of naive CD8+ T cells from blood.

DNA of the CDR3: TGTGCCAGCAGCTCGGGACTAGCCGGACAAGAGACCCAGTACTTC. This translates into CASSSGLAGQETQYF. The V call is TRBV11-1, the J call TRBJ2-5, with TRBD2 identical over 9 bases. This CDR3 region has 15 residues. Per the germline V gene, CDR1 is SGHAT and CDR2 is FQDESV (reference sequence). With 4 bases clipped from V and 2 bases from J, the junction kept 5 bases outside the gene matches.